This T cell receptor (beta chain) emerged from a study of cytomegalovirus exposure and HLA in healthy donors. Study details: It was reported in a later analysis that the same platform had been used for the 90 to 150 validation repertoires as for the roughly 710 first-cohort repertoires. General study findings and limits: Confirmation was obtained in vitro that a few CMV-associated chains are specific for CMV antigens. Most TCR sequences proved rare, with some public TCRs found in many donors.

The assay was immunoSEQ multiplex PCR, and TCRdb's table has in-frame clones only and misses some. This sample carries about 330,000 clones, roughly 88% of them seen once, and the ten largest clones take under 0.85%. Separation from the roughly 670-subject first cohort characterized the roughly 120-subject validation cohort, to which the donors belonged. A note on this clone: The antigen is undetermined.

The source is a woman aged 18-29 years in good health and CMV-seronegative. The sample consisted of PBMCs.

The CDR3, as DNA: TGTGCCAGCAGCATCCACTCGGGGATAAACACCGGGGAGCTGTTTTTT. It codes for CASSIHSGINTGELFF. The V gene is TRBV28, the J gene TRBJ2-2, with D possibly TRBD2 on 5 matching bases. This CDR3 is 16 amino acids long. Trimming removed 6 bases at V and 2 bases at J, with 16 bases between. Germline assignment: CDR1 MDHEN and CDR2 SYDVKM.